The 10 T cell receptor beta chains below come from one sample, sequenced in a study of OX40 agonist ivuxolimab in advanced cancers. The protocol was immunoSEQ multiplex PCR, while the TCRdb copy is restricted to in-frame clones and leaves out a portion. The repertoire includes 50,000 or so clones, approximately 89% of them detected once, and roughly 3% sits in the top ten. The sample was CD4+ or CD8+ T cells sorted from blood, taken in a trial of the OX40 agonist ivuxolimab. These TCRs come from an adult with an advanced solid tumor such as melanoma, head and neck, liver or kidney cancer.

This chain joins TRBV5-1 and TRBJ2-5; D is unclear. Trimming shortened V by 3 bases and J by 5 bases, and 8 bases separated the two germline ends. This CDR3 is built from 12 residues. In germline, CDR1 is SGHRS, CDR2 YFSETQ. The CDR3 bases are TGCGCCAGCAGCTCCCAGAGGGAGACCCAGTACTTC. Its protein is CASSSQRETQYF.

The V and J genes are TRBV29-1 and TRBJ1-2; no firm D call. The V gene lost 4 bases and the J gene lost 6 bases, with 9 bases spanning the gap. Germline CDR1 SQVTM, CDR2 ANQGSEA. The CDR3 consists of 11 residues. The CDR3 DNA reads as TGCAGCGTTGGCCCCGAAAATGGCTACACCTTC. It is translated as CSVGPENGYTF.

This chain joins TRBV5-6 and TRBJ2-5; no clear D gene. Germline values: CDR1 SGHDT, CDR2 YYEEEE. CDR3 length: 14 amino acids. V was clipped by 1 base and J by 5 bases, with 12 bases between them. The CDR3 sequence: CASSLRGVGETQYF. DNA of the CDR3: TGTGCCAGCAGCTTGCGTGGGGTAGGGGAGACCCAGTACTTC.

The rearrangement links TRBV5-1 to TRBJ1-3; D is perhaps TRBD1 (5 bases). CDR1 SGHRS and CDR2 YFSETQ come from the germline V gene. Trimming pared 8 bases from V and 1 base from J, leaving 10 bases between. The CDR3 runs to 13 residues. The DNA of the CDR3 is TGCGCCAGTTCCCAGGGATCTGGAAACACCATATATTTT. Protein: CASSQGSGNTIYF.

This clone was recorded only once. The chain is built from TRBV6-5 and TRBJ1-3, with D unresolved. There are 14 residues in the CDR3. Trimming stripped 2 bases from V and 2 bases from J, with 7 bases between. From germline, CDR1 is MNHEY and CDR2 SVGAGI. For the CDR3, the DNA is TGTGCCAGCAGTTACGACACGGCTGGAAACACCATATATTTT. Translated, it gives CASSYDTAGNTIYF.

V gene TRBV4-1 combines with J gene TRBJ1-5; D remains ambiguous. The CDR3 has 15 residues. Germline V gene data show CDR1 as MGHRA and CDR2 as YSYEKL. V lost 0 bases to trimming and J lost 2 bases, with 8 bases between them. The CDR3 DNA reads as TGCGCCAGCAGCCAAGAGGGGTTTGGCAATCAGCCCCAGCATTTT. It yields the protein CASSQEGFGNQPQHF.

This sequence joins TRBV7-2 and TRBJ1-5; D may be TRBD1 (5 bases). The CDR3 runs 16 residues. Trimming pared 5 bases from V and 1 base from J, leaving 15 bases between. Germline values: CDR1 SGHTA, CDR2 FQGNSA. The CDR3 reads CASSPAGLRSNQPQHF. In nucleotides, the CDR3 is TGTGCCAGCAGCCCCGCAGGGTTGCGGAGCAATCAGCCCCAGCATTTT.

V is TRBV6-5 and J is TRBJ1-3; no reliable D call. Germline V gives CDR1 MNHEY, CDR2 SVGAGI. This CDR3 contains 13 residues. The V gene lost 6 bases and the J gene lost 0 bases, with 6 bases spanning the gap. The CDR3 coding sequence is TGTGCCAGCAGGTTATACTCTGGAAACACCATATATTTT. Translation: CASRLYSGNTIYF.

This clone was detected only a few times. The chain has TRBV6-6 and TRBJ1-1, with D hard to call. This CDR3 spans 13 amino acids. The V and J ends lost 8 bases and 2 bases respectively, with 12 bases between them. Germline V gives CDR1 MNHNY, CDR2 SVGAGI (reference sequence). This chain's CDR3 is CASARTDNTEAFF. The CDR3 DNA is TGTGCCAGCGCCAGGACGGATAACACTGAAGCTTTCTTT.

This clone was detected only a few times. The rearrangement uses TRBV19 and TRBJ2-1; TRBD2 agrees at 9 bases. The CDR3 covers 18 residues. Germline loops: CDR1 LNHDA, CDR2 SQIVND (reference sequence). The J segment lost 0 bases and the V segment lost 5 bases, leaving 11 bases of the junction unmatched. The CDR3 nucleotides are TGTGCCAGTAGTCCCCGAGGAGCGGGGGGCAGCTCCTACAATGAGCAGTTCTTC. It translates to CASSPRGAGGSSYNEQFF.